This TCR beta chain was recovered during a study of siplizumab effects on memory and regulatory T cells (dated 2019 in TCRdb). With respect to the entire study: The study looked at the effect of siplizumab, an anti-CD2 antibody, on alloreactive T-cell subsets in allogeneic mixed lymphocyte reactions made from human PBMCs.

Sorted unstimulated T cells, along with proliferating T cells recovered from mixed lymphocyte reactions, underwent TCRbeta CDR3 sequencing. Fresh whole blood from approximately 9 HLA-typed healthy donors was used to isolate PBMCs. CDR1 and CDR2 are drawn from the germline V gene: SGHRS, YFSETQ. The trim is 0 bases for V and 7 bases for J, with a gap of 23 bases between the germline ends. The cysteine opens and the phenylalanine closes a CDR3 of 17 amino acids. Only the CDR3 DNA stays, 51 bases, in frame from base 1. On this clone: Its antigen remains undetermined. No much larger clone exists at a distance of one base, and base qualities are not known. Distinct nucleotide sequences in the sample also encode this CDR3.

Receptor amplification or capture employed the immunoSEQ multiplex PCR assay. Each sample had around 100,000 TCR templates assayed by the deep sequencing platform. Genomic DNA extracted from sorted T cells was used for TCRbeta CDR3 sequencing. The authors' analysis ran thus. The R programming language was used for clonal analysis of TCRbeta CDR3 data. Unstimulated samples were compared with post-reaction CFSE-low samples to define alloreactive CD4+ and CD8+ clones. Regulatory or non-regulatory origin was assigned to alloreactive CD4+ clones by matching of sequences to sorted unstimulated Treg and non-Treg repertoires. TCRdb stores this immuneACCESS table with in-frame sequences only. Part of the clones is absent; in the studies checked, under half of the shortfall reflects unresolved V genes, and no reason is known for the rest. V and J calls and clone size are copied from that table; D and trimming were computed from the DNA. The sample contains under 140,000 clones, roughly 89% of them found a single time. Approximately 1.2% of the sample is taken by the ten largest.

The full study reports these points: Siplizumab significantly lowered the cumulative frequency of alloreactive sequences that could be traced to unstimulated CD4+ memory T cells. Sequences below about 10^-5 frequency were poorly captured, so only a minor fraction of alloreactive clones could be mapped to unstimulated subsets. Greater diversity appeared to be present in unstimulated naive T cells than in memory T cells, and a substantial contribution to the alloresponse seemed to be made by naive cells. Among mappable alloreactive CD4+ clones, an average Treg-derived fraction of about 69% was observed with siplizumab, compared with roughly 28% in control reactions. The suppressive function of proliferating Tregs from siplizumab cultures was not functionally confirmed. A naive or memory phenotype could not be assigned to roughly 75-96% of proliferating CD4+ or CD8+ clones.

The receptor was derived from a human donor in good health. The sample consisted of CD4+ T cells sorted from blood. The chain employs TRBV5-1 and TRBJ2-7; perhaps TRBD2 is the D gene, with 7 bases matching. The CDR3 loop reads CASSLAPGGGSIGEQYF. The bases are TGCGCCAGCAGCTTGGCCCCGGGGGGCGGGAGTATTGGTGAGCAGTACTTC.